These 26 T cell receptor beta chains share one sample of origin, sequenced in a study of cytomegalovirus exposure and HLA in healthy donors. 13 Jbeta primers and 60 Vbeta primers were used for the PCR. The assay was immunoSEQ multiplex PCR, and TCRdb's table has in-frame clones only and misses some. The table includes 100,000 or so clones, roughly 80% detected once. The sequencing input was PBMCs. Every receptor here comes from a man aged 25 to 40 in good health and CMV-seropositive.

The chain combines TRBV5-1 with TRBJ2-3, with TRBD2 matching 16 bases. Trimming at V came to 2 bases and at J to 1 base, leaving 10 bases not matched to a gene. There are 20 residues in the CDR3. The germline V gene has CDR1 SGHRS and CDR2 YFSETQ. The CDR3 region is CASSFPPGTSGGVGTDTQYF. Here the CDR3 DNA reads TGCGCCAGCAGCTTTCCCCCCGGGACTAGCGGGGGGGTGGGCACAGATACGCAGTATTTT.

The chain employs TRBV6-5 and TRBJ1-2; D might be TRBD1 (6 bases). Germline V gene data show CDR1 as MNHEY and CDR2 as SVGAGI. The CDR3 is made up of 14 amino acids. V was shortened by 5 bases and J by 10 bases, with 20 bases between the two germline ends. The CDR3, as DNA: TGTGCCAGCAGTAAACCCGGGACATCGTATTTCTACACCTTC. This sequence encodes CASSKPGTSYFYTF.

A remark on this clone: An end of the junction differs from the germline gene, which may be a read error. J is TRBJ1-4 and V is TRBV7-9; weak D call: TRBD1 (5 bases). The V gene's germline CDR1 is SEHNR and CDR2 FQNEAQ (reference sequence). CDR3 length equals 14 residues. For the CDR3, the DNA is TGTGCCAGCAGCTTCGGACAAACTGATGAAAAACTGTTTTTT. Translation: CASSFGQTDEKLFF.

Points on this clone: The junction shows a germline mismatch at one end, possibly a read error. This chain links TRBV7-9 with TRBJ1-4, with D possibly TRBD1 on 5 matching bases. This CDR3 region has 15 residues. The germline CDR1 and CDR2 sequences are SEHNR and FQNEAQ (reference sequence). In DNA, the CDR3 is TGTTCCAGCAGCCGGGAGAGCAGGGTCGGTGAAAAACTGTTTTTT. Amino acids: CSSSRESRVGEKLFF. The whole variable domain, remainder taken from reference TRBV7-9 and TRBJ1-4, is DTGVSQNPRHKITKRGQNVTFRCDPISEHNRLYWYRQTLGQGPEFLTYFQNEAQLEKSRLLSDRFSAERPKGSFSTLEIQRTEQGDSAMYLCSSSRESRVGEKLFFGSGTQLSVL.

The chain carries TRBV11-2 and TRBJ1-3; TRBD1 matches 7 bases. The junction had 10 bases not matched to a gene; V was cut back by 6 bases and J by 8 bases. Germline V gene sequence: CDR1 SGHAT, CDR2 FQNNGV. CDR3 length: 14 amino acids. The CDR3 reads CASSPRDSQYTIYF. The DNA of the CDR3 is TGTGCCAGCAGTCCCCGGGACAGCCAGTACACCATATATTTT.

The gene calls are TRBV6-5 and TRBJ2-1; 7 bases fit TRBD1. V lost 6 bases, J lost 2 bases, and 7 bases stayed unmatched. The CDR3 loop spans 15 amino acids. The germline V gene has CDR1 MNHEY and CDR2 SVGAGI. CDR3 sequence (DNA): TGTGCCAGCAGCCGCCCGGACAGGCCCTACAATGAGCAGTTCTTC. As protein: CASSRPDRPYNEQFF.

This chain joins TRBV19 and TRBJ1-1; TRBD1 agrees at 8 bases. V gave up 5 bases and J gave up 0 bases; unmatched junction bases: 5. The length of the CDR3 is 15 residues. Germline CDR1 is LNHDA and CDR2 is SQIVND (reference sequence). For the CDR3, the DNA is TGTGCCAGTAGTGCAGGGGGCGCGGTGAACACTGAAGCTTTCTTT. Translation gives CASSAGGAVNTEAFF.

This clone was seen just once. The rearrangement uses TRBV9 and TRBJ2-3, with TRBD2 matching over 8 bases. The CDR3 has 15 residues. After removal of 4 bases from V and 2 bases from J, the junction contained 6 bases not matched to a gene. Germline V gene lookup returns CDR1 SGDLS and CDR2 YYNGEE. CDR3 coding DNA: TGTGCCAGCAGCAGGGCGGGGGGCACCACAGATACGCAGTATTTT. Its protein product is CASSRAGGTTDTQYF.

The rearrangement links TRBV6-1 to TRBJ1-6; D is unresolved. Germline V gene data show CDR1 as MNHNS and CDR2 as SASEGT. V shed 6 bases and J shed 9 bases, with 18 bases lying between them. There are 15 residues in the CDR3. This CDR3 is CASSTRPGPVSPLHF. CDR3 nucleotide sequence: TGTGCCAGCAGCACGAGACCTGGGCCGGTTTCACCCCTCCACTTT.

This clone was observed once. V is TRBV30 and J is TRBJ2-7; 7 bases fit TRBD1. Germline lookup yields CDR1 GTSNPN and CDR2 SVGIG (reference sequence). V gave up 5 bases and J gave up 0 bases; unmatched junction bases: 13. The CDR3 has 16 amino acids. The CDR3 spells CAWVATGAPHSYEQYF. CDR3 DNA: TGTGCCTGGGTGGCCACAGGGGCCCCTCACTCCTACGAGCAGTACTTC.

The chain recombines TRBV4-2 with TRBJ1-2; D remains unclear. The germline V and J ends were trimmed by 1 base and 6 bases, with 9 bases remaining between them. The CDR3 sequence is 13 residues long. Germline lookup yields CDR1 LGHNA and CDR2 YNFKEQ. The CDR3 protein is CASSQVGGNGYTF. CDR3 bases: TGTGCCAGCAGCCAAGTCGGAGGGAATGGCTACACCTTC.

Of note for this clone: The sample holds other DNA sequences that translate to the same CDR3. In DNA, the CDR3 is TGTGCCAGCAGTCCCTCTGTATTACTAAACACTGAAGCTTTCTTT. It is translated as CASSPSVLLNTEAFF. The V and J genes are TRBV6-5 and TRBJ1-1, with D unresolved. Per germline, CDR1 MNHEY and CDR2 SVGAGI. V was clipped by 5 bases and J by 2 bases, with 15 bases between them. This CDR3 spans 15 amino acids.

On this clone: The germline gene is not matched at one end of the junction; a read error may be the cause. The CDR3 protein is CPTGIPEAFF. CDR3 in DNA: TGTCCTACAGGTATCCCTGAAGCTTTCTTT. J is TRBJ1-1 and V is TRBV5-1, with D maybe TRBD1 (5 bases). The CDR3 contains 10 residues. Germline assignment: CDR1 SGHRS and CDR2 YFSETQ.

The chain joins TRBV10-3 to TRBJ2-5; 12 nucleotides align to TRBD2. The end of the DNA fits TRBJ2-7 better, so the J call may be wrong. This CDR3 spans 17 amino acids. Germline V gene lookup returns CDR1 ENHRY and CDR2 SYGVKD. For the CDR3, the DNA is TGTGCCATCAGTGAATCGTACCCTAGCGGGGGGGTTCACGAGCAGTACTTC. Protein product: CAISESYPSGGVHEQYF.

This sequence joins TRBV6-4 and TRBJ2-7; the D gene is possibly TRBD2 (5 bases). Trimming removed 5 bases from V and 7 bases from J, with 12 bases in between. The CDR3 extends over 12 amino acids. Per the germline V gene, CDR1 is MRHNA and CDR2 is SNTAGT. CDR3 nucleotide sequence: TGTGCCAGCAGTTTGGTGGGCGGGGAGCAGTACTTC. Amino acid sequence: CASSLVGGEQYF.

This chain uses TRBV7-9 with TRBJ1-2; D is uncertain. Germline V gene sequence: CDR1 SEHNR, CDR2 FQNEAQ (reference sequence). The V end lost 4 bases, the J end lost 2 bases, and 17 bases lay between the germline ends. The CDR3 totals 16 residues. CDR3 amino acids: CASSSLEESLNYGYTF. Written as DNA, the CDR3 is TGTGCCAGCAGCTCATTAGAGGAAAGCTTGAACTATGGCTACACCTTC.

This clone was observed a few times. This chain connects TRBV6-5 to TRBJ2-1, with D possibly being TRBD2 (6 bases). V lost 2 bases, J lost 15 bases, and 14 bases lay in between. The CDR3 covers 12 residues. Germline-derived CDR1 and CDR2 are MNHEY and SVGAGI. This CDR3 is CASSYQFGRPFF. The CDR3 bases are TGTGCCAGCAGTTACCAGTTTGGGAGGCCGTTCTTC.

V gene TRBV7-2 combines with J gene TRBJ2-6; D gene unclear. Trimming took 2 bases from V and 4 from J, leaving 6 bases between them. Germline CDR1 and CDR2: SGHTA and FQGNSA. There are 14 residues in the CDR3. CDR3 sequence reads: CASSLYSGANVLTF. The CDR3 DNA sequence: TGTGCCAGCAGCTTATATTCCGGGGCCAACGTCCTGACTTTC.

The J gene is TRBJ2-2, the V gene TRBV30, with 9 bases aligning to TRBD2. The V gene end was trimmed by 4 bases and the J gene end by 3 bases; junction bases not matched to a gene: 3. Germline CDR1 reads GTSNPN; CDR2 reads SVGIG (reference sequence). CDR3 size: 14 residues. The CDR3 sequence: CAWTGTSHTGELFF. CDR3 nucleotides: TGTGCCTGGACCGGGACTAGCCACACCGGGGAGCTGTTTTTT.

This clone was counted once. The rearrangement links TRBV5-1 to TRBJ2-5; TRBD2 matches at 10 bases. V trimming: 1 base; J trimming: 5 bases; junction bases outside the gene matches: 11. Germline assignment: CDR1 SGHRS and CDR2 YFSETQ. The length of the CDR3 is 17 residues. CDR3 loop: CASSLYLAGAGVETQYF. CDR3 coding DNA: TGCGCCAGCAGCTTGTATCTAGCGGGGGCCGGAGTGGAGACCCAGTACTTC.

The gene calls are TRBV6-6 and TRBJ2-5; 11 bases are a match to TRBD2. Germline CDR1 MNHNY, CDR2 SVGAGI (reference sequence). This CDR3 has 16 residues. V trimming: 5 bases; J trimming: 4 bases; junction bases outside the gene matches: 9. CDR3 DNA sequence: TGTGCCAGCAGTCCGAGACTAGCGGGGCAAGGAGAGACCCAGTACTTC. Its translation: CASSPRLAGQGETQYF.

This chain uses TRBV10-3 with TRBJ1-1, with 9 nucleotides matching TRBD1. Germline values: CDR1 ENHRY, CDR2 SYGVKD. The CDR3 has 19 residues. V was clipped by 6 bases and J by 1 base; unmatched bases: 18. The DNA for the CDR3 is TGTGCCATCAGCCTCGAGGGGCGCGGGACAGGGAAGACGAACACTGAAGCTTTCTTT. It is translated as CAISLEGRGTGKTNTEAFF.

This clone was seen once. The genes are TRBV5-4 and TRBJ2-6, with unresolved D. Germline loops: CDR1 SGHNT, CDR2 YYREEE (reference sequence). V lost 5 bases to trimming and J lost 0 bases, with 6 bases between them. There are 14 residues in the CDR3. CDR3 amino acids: CASRYNSGANVLTF. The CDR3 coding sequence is TGTGCCAGCAGGTATAACTCTGGGGCCAACGTCCTGACTTTC.

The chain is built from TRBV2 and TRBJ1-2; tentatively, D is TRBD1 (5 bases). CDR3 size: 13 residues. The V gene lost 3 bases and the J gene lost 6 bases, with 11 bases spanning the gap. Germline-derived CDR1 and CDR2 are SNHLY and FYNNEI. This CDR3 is CASSDEGLNGYTF. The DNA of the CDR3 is TGTGCCAGCAGTGACGAGGGACTAAATGGCTACACCTTC.

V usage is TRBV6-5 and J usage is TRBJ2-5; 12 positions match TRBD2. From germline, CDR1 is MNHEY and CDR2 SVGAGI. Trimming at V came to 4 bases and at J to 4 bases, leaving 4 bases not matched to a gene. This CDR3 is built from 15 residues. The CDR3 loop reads CASSSSGGAAETQYF. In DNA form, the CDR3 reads TGTGCCAGCAGTTCTAGCGGGGGGGCGGCAGAGACCCAGTACTTC.

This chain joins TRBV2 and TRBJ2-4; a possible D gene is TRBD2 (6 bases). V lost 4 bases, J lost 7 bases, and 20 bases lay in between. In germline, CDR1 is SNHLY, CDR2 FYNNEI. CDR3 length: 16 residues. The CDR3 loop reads CASSVLGSLATNIQYF. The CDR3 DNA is TGTGCCAGCAGTGTCTTAGGGTCACTAGCAACGAACATTCAGTACTTC. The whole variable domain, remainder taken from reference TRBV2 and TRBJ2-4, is EPEVTQTPSHQVTQMGQEVILRCVPISNHLYFYWYRQILGQKVEFLVSFYNNEISEKSEIFDDQFSVERPDGSNFTLKIRSTKLEDSAMYFCASSVLGSLATNIQYFGAGTRLSVL.